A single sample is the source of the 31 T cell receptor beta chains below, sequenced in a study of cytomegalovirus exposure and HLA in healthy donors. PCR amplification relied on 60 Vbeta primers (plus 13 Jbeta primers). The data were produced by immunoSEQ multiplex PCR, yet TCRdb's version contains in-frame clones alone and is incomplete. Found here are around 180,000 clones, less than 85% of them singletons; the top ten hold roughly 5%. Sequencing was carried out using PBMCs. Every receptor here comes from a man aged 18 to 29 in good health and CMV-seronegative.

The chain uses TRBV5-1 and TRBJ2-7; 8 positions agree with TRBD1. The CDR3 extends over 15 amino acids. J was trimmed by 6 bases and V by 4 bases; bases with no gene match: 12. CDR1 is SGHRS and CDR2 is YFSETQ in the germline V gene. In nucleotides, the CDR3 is TGCGCCAGCAGCGGAGGGACAGGATCTTTCGGCGAGCAGTACTTC. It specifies CASSGGTGSFGEQYF.

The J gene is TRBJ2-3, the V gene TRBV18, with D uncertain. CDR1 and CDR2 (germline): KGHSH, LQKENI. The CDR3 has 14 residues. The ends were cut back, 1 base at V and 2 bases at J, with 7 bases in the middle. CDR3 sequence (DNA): TGTGCCAGCTCACCACTCGGTGTCACAGATACGCAGTATTTT. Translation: CASSPLGVTDTQYF.

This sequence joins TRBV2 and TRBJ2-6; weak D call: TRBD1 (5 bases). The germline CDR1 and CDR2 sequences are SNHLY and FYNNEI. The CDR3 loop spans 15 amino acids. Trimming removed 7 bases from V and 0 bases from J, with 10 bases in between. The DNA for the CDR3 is TGTGCCAGCACCGACAGCCACTCTGGGGCCAACGTCCTGACTTTC. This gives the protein CASTDSHSGANVLTF. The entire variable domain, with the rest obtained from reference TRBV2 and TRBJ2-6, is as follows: EPEVTQTPSHQVTQMGQEVILRCVPISNHLYFYWYRQILGQKVEFLVSFYNNEISEKSEIFDDQFSVERPDGSNFTLKIRSTKLEDSAMYFCASTDSHSGANVLTFGAGSRLTVL.

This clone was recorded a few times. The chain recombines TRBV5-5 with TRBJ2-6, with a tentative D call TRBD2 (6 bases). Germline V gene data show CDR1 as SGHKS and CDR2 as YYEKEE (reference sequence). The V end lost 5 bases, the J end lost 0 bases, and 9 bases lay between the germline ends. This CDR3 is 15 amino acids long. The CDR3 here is CASRPGLSGANVLTF. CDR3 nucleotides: TGTGCCAGCAGACCGGGACTCTCTGGGGCCAACGTCCTGACTTTC.

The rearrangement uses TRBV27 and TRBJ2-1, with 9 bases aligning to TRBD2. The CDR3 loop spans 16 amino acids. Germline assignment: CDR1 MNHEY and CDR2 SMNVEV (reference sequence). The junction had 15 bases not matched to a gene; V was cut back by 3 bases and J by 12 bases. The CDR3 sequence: CASSLTLGRGGLGQFF. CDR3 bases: TGTGCCAGCAGTTTGACCTTGGGGCGGGGGGGCCTAGGGCAGTTCTTC.

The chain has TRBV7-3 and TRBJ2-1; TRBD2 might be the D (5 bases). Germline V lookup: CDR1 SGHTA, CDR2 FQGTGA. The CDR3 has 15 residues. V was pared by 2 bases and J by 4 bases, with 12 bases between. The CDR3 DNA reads TGTGCCAGCAGCTTAGGTGTAGAGCGGTACAATGAGCAGTTCTTC. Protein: CASSLGVERYNEQFF.

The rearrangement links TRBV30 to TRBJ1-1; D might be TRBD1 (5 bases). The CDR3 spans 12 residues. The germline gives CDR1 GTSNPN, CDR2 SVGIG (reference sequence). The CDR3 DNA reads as TGTGCGGGGCGGGGGGTTGGCGCTGAAGCTTTCTTT. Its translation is CAGRGVGAEAFF.

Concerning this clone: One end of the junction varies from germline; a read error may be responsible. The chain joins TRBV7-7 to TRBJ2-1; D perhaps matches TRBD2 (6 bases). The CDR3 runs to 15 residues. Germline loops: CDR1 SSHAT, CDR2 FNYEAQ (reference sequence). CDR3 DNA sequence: TGTGCTAGCAGCCCAACGGGACTTCTGTACAATGAGCAGTTCTTC. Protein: CASSPTGLLYNEQFF.

CDR3 in DNA: TGTGCCAGCAGCTTATATAGCGATAGAACCTACGAGCAGTACTTC. It specifies CASSLYSDRTYEQYF. This chain joins TRBV9 and TRBJ2-7; D perhaps matches TRBD2 (5 bases). The CDR3 totals 15 residues. The V end lost 4 bases, the J end lost 2 bases, and 16 bases lay between the germline ends. Germline CDR1 is SGDLS and CDR2 is YYNGEE.

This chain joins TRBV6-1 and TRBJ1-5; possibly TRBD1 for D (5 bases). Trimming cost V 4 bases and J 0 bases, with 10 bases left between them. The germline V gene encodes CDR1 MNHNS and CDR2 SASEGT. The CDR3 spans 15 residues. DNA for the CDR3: TGTGCCAGCAGTGGAGTCGGGGGTAGCAATCAGCCCCAGCATTTT. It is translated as CASSGVGGSNQPQHF.

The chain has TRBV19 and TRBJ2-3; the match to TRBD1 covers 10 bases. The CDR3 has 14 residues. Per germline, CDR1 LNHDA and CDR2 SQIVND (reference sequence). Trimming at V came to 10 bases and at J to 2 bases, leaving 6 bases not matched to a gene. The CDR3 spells CATRDRGDTDTQYF. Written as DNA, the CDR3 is TGTGCCACCCGGGACAGGGGAGACACAGATACGCAGTATTTT.

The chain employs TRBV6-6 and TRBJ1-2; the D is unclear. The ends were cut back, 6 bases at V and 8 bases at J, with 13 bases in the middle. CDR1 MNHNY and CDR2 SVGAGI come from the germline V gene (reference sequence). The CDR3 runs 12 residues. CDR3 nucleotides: TGTGCCAGCAGCCCCCCGGAGATCGGCTACACCTTC. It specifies CASSPPEIGYTF.

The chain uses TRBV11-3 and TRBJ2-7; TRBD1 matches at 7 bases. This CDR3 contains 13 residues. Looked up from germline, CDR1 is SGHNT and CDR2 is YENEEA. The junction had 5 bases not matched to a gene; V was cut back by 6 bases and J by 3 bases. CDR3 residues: CASRGDSGYEQYF. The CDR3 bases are TGTGCCAGCAGGGGGGACAGCGGCTACGAGCAGTACTTC.

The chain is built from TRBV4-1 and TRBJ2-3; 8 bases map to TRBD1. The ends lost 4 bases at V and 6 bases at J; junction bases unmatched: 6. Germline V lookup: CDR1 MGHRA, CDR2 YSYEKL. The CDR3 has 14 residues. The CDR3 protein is CASSPRQGRDTQYF. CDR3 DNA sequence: TGCGCCAGCAGCCCTCGACAGGGGAGGGATACGCAGTATTTT.

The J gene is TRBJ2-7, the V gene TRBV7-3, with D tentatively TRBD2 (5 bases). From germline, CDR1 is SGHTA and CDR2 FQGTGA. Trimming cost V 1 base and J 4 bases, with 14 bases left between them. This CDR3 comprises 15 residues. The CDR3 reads CASSLIRAERYEQYF. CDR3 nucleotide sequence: TGTGCCAGCAGCTTAATCCGAGCGGAGCGATACGAGCAGTACTTC.

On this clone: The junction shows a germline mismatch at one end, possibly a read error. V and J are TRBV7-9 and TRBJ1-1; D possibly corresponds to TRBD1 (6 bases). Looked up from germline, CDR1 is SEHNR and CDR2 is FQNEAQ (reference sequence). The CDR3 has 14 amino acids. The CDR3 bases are TGTTCCAGCAGCCAAAGGGGACAGAACACTGAAGCTTTCTTT. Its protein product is CSSSQRGQNTEAFF.

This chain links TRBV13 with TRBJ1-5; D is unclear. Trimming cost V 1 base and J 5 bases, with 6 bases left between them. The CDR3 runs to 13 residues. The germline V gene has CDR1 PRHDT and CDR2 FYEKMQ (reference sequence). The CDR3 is CASSLERDQPQHF. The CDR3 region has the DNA TGTGCCAGCAGCTTAGAACGGGATCAGCCCCAGCATTTT.

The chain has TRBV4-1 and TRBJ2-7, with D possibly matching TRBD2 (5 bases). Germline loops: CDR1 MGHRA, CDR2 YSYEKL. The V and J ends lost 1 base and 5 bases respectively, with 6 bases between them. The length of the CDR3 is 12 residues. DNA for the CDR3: TGCGCCAGCAGCCAAGTCGGGAACGAGCAGTACTTC. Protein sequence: CASSQVGNEQYF.

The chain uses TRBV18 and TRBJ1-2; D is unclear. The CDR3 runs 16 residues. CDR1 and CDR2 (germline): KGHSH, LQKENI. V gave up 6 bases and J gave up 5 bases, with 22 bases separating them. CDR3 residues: CASSPNEGSRGYGYTF. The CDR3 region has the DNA TGTGCCAGCTCCCCAAATGAAGGGAGCCGAGGGTATGGCTACACCTTC.

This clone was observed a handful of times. CDR3 residues: CASSLEAGVGNTEAFF. The CDR3 DNA reads TGCGCCAGCAGCTTGGAGGCAGGGGTGGGGAACACTGAAGCTTTCTTT. The V gene is TRBV5-1, the J gene TRBJ1-1; D may be TRBD1 (6 bases). Trimming pared 0 bases from V and 1 base from J, leaving 13 bases between. The CDR3 runs 16 residues. The V gene's germline CDR1 is SGHRS and CDR2 YFSETQ.

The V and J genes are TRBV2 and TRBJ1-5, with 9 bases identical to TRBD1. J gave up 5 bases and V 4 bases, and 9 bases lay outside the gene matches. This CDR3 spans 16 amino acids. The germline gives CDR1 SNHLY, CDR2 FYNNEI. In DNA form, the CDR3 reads TGTGCCAGCAGTGCGATGGACAGGGGTCGCGATCAGCCCCAGCATTTT. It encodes CASSAMDRGRDQPQHF.

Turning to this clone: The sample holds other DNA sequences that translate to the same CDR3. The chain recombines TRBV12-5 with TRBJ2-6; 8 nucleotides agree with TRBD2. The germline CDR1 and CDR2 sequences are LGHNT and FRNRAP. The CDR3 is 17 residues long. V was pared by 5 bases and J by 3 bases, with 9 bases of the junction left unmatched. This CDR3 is CASGPGQGLDGANVLTF. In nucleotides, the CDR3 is TGTGCTAGTGGTCCGGGGCAGGGACTAGATGGGGCCAACGTCCTGACTTTC.

In DNA form, the CDR3 reads TGCGCCAGCAGCCCACCAGGGGCGGAGGAACAGTACTTC. Its protein product is CASSPPGAEEQYF. This chain connects TRBV4-1 to TRBJ2-7; a weak D match, TRBD1 (6 bases). V lost 4 bases and J 10 bases, leaving 17 bases between the germline ends. CDR3 length: 13 amino acids. The V gene's germline CDR1 is MGHRA and CDR2 YSYEKL.

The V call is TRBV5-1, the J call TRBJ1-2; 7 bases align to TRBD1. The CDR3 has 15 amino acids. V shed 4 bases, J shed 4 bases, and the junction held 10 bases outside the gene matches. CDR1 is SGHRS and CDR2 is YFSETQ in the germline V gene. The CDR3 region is CASSEQGLVGYGYTF. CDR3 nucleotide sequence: TGCGCCAGCAGCGAACAGGGGTTAGTTGGCTATGGCTACACCTTC.

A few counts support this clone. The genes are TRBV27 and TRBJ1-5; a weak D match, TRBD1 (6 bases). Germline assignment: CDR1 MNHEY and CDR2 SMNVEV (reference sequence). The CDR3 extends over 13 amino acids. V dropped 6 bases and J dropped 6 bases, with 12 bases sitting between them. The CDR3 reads CASSATGPQPQHF. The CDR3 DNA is TGTGCCAGCAGCGCGACAGGACCTCAGCCCCAGCATTTT.

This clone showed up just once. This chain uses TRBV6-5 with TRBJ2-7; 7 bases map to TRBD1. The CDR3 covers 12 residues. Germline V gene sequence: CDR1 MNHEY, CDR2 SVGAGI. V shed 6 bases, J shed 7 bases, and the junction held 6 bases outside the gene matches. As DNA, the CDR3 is TGTGCCAGCAGCTCCTCGGGACAGGAGCAGTACTTC. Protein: CASSSSGQEQYF.

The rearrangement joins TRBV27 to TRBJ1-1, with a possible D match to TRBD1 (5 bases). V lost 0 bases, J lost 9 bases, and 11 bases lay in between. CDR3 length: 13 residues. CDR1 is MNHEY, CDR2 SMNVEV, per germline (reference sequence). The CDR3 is CASSLSPWTQAFF. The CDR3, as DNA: TGTGCCAGCAGTTTATCACCTTGGACACAAGCTTTCTTT.

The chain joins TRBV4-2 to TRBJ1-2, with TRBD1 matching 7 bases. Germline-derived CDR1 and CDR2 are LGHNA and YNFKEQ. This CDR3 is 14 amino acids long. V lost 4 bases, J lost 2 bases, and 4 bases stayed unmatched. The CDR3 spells CASSPSTGNYGYTF. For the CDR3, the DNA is TGTGCCAGCAGCCCATCGACAGGGAACTATGGCTACACCTTC.

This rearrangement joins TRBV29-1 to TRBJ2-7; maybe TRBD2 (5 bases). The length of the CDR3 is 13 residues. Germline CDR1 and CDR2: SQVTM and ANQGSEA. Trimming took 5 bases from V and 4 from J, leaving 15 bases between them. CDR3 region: CSVTERLVYEQYF. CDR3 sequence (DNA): TGCAGCGTTACCGAGCGGCTGGTTTACGAGCAGTACTTC.

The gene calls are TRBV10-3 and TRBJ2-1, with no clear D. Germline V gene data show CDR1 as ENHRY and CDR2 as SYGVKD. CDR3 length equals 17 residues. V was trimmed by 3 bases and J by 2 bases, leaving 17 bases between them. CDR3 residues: CAISDSFGKQTYNEQFF. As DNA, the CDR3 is TGTGCCATCAGTGATTCATTTGGCAAACAGACCTACAATGAGCAGTTCTTC.

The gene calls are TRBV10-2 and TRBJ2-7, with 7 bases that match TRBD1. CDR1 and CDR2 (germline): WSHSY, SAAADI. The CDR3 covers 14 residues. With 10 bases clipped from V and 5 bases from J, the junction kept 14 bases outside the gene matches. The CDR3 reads CATKDDRAGDEQYF. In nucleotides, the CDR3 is TGCGCCACCAAGGATGACAGGGCCGGAGACGAGCAGTACTTC.